This entry lists 2 T cell receptor beta chains sequenced from one sample in a study of glioma-infiltrating T cells after dendritic cell vaccination. Measured with immunoSEQ multiplex PCR; TCRdb has only the in-frame clones, and not every one. The table records around 100,000 clones, around 81% of them present only once. The sample consisted of blood, taken before dendritic cell vaccination. These TCRs come from a human donor with glioblastoma.

The V and J genes are TRBV4-3 and TRBJ2-7; no definite D call. The CDR3 runs to 14 residues. The germline V gene encodes CDR1 LGHNA and CDR2 YSLEER. The V end was cut by 0 bases, the J end by 7 bases, with 13 bases between. The CDR3 region is CASSQDLATLEQYF. The CDR3 coding sequence is TGCGCCAGCAGCCAAGATTTGGCCACCCTGGAGCAGTACTTC.

This chain links TRBV5-5 with TRBJ2-7, with TRBD1 identical over 8 bases. CDR3 length: 14 amino acids. Germline V gene sequence: CDR1 SGHKS, CDR2 YYEKEE (reference sequence). Trimming at V came to 2 bases and at J to 3 bases, leaving 4 bases not matched to a gene. CDR3 protein: CASSFSQGDYEQYF. Written as DNA, the CDR3 is TGTGCCAGCAGCTTTTCACAGGGGGACTACGAGCAGTACTTC. The complete variable domain, with remaining parts taken from reference TRBV5-5 and TRBJ2-7, reads DAGVTQSPTHLIKTRGQQVTLRCSPISGHKSVSWYQQVLGQGPQFIFQYYEKEERGRGNFPDRFSARQFPNYSSELNVNALLLGDSALYLCASSFSQGDYEQYFGPGTRLTVT.